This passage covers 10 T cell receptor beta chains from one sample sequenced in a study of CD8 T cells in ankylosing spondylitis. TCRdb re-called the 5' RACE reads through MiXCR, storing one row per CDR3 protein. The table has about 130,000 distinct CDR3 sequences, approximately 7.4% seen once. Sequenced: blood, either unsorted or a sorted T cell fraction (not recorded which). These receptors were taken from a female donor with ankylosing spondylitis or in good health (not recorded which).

This chain's CDR3 is CAWRKAGGGYTF. CDR3 DNA sequence: TGTGCCTGGAGGAAGGCTGGTGGAGGCTACACCTTC. The chain links TRBV30 to TRBJ1-2, with no clear D. The CDR3 extends over 12 amino acids. Trimming pared 3 bases from V and 8 bases from J, leaving 13 bases between. Germline CDR1 and CDR2: GTSNPN and SVGIG (reference sequence).

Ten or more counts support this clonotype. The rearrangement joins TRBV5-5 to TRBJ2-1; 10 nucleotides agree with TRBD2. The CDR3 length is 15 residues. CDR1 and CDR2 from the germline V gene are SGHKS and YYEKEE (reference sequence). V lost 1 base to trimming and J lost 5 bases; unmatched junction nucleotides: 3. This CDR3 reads CASSLLAGEHNEQFF. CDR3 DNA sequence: TGTGCCAGCAGCTTGCTAGCGGGGGAACACAATGAGCAGTTCTTC.

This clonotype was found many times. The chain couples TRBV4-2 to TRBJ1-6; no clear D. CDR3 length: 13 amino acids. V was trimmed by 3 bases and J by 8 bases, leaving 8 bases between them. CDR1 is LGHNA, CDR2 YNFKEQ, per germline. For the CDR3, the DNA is TGTGCCAGCAGCCAGGATCCCCATTCACCCCTCCACTTT. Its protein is CASSQDPHSPLHF.

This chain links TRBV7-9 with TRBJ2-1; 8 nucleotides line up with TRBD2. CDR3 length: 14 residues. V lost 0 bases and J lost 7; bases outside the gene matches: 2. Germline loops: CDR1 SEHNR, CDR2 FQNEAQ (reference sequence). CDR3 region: CASSLAGGGNEQFF. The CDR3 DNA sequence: TGTGCCAGCAGCTTAGCGGGCGGGGGGAATGAGCAGTTCTTC.

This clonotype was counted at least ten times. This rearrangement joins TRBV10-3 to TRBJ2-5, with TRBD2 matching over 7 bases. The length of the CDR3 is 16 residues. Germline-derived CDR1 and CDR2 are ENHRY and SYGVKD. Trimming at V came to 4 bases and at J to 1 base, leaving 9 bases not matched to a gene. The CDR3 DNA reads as TGTGCCATCAGTGCGGTCAAGCGGGAAGGCCAAGAGACCCAGTACTTC. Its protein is CAISAVKREGQETQYF.

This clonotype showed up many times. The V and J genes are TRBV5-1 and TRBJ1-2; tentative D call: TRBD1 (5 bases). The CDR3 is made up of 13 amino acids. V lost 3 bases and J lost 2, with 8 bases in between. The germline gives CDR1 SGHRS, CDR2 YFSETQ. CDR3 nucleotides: TGCGCCAGCAGCTCCGCAGGGAACTATGGCTACACCTTC. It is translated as CASSSAGNYGYTF.

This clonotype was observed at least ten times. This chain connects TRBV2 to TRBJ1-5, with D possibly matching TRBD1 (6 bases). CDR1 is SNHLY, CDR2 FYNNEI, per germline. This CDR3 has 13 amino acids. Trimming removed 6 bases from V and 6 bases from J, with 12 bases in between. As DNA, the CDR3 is TGTGCCAGCAGGCTTAGGGGGGGTCAGCCCCAGCATTTT. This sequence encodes CASRLRGGQPQHF.

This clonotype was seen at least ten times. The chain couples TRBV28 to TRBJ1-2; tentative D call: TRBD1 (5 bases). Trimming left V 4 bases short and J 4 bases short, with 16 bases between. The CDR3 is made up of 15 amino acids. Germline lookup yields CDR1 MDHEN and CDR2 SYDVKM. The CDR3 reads CASSWVGGNGYGYTF. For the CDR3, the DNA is TGTGCCAGCAGTTGGGTGGGGGGGAATGGCTATGGCTACACCTTC.

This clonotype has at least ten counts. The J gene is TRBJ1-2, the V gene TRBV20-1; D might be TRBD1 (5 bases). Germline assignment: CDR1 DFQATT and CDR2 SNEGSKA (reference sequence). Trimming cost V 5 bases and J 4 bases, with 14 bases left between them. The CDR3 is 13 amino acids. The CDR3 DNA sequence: TGCAGTGCTTCAGTGGGGGTCGGCTATGGCTACACCTTC. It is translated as CSASVGVGYGYTF.

The CDR3 is CASSLGSTGANYGYTF. In nucleotides, the CDR3 is TGTGCCAGCAGCTTAGGGTCGACAGGGGCCAACTATGGCTACACCTTC. The chain couples TRBV7-9 to TRBJ1-2, with 8 bases lining up with TRBD1. V trimming: 1 base; J trimming: 2 bases; junction bases outside the gene matches: 6. Germline CDR1 and CDR2: SEHNR and FQNEAQ (reference sequence). The CDR3 has 16 residues.